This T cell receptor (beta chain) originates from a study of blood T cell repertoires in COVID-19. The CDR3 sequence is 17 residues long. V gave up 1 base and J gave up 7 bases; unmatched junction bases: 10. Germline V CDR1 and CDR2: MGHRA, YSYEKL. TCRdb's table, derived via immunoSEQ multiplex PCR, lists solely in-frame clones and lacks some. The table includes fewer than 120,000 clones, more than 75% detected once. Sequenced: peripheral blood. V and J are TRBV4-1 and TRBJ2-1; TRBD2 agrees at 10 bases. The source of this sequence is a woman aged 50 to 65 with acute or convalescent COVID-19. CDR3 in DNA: TGCGCCAGCAGCCAAGTACTTAAGCGGGAGGGCCCGAATGAGCAGTTCTTC. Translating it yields CASSQVLKREGPNEQFF.